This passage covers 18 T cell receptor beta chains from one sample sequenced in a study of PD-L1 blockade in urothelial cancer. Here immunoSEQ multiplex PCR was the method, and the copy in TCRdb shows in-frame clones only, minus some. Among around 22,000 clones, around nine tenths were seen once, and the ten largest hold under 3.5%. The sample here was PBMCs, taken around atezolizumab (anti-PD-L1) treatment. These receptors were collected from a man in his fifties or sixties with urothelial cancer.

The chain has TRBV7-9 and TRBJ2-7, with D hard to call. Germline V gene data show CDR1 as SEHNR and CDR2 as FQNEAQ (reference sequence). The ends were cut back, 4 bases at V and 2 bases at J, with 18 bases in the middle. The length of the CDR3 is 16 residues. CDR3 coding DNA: TGTGCCAGCAGCTCCACCTCCTCGGGTCTGACCTACGAGCAGTACTTC. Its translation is CASSSTSSGLTYEQYF.

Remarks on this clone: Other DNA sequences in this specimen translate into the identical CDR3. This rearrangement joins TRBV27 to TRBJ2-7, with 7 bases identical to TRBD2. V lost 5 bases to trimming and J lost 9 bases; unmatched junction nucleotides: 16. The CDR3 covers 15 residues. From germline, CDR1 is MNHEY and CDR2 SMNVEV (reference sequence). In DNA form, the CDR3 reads TGTGCCAGCAGTCCCTCAGGCGGGAGAGGGGACGGGCAGTACTTC. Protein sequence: CASSPSGGRGDGQYF.

The CDR3 reads CASSSPSGGAYYEQYF. As DNA, the CDR3 is TGCGCCAGCAGCAGCCCCAGCGGGGGGGCTTACTACGAGCAGTACTTC. The chain combines TRBV5-1 with TRBJ2-7; 10 nucleotides align to TRBD2. V was clipped by 4 bases and J by 3 bases; unmatched bases: 10. The CDR3 runs 16 residues. CDR1 is SGHRS and CDR2 is YFSETQ in the germline V gene.

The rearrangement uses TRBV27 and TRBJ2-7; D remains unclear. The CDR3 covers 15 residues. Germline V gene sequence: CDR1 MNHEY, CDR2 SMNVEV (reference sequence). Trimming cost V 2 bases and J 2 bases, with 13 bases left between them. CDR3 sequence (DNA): TGTGCCAGCAGTTTAATTGGCGACATCCCCTACGAGCAGTACTTC. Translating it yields CASSLIGDIPYEQYF.

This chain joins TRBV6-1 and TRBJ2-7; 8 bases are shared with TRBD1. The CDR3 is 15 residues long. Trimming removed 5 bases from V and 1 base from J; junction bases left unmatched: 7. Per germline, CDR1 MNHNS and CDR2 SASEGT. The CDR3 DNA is TGTGCCAGCAGTCGTCCCGGGACAGGATCCTACGAGCAGTACTTC. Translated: CASSRPGTGSYEQYF.

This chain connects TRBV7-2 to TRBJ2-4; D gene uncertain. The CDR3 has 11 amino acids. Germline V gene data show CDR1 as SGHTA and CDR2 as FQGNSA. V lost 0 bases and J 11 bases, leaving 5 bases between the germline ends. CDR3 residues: CASSLAGFQYF. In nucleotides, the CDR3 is TGTGCCAGCAGCTTAGCCGGGTTTCAGTACTTC.

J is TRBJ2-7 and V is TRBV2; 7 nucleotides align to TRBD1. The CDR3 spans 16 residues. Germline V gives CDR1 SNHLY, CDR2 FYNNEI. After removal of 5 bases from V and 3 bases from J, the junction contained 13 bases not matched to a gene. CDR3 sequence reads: CASSIVSGTAYYEQYF. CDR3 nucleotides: TGTGCCAGCAGTATTGTATCCGGGACAGCGTACTACGAGCAGTACTTC.

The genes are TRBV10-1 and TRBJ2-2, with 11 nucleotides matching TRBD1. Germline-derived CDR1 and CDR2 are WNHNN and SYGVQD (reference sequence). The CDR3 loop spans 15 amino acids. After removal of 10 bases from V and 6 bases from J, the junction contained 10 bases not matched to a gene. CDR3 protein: CATSTGTGGSGELFF. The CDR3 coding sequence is TGCGCCACTAGTACCGGGACAGGGGGATCCGGGGAGCTGTTTTTT.

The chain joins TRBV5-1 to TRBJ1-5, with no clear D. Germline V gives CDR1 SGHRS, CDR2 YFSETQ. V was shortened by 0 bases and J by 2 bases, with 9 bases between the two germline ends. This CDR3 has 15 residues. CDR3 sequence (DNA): TGCGCCAGCAGCTTGGAGCCAAGAGGCAATCAGCCCCAGCATTTT. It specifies CASSLEPRGNQPQHF.

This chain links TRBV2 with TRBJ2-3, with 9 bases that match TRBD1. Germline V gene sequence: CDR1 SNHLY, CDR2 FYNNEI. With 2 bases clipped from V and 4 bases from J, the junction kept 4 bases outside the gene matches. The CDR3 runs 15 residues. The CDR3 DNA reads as TGTGCCAGCAGTGAAAGGGACAGGGAGCCAGATACGCAGTATTTT. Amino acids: CASSERDREPDTQYF.

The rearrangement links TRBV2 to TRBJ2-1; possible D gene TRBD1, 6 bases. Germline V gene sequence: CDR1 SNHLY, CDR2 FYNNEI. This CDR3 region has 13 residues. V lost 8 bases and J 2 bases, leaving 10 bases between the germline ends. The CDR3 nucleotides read TGTGCCAGCCGGGACAATCCCTACAATGAGCAGTTCTTC. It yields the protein CASRDNPYNEQFF.

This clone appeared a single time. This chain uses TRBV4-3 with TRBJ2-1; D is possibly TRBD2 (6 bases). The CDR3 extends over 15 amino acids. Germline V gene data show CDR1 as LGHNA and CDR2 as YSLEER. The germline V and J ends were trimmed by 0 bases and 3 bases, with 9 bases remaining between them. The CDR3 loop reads CASSQDWDFYNEQFF. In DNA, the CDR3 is TGCGCCAGCAGCCAAGATTGGGACTTCTACAATGAGCAGTTCTTC.

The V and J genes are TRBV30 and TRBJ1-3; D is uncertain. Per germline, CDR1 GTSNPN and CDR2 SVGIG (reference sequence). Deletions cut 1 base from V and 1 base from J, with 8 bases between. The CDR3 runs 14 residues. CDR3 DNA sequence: TGTGCCTGGAGTGGAGGAGGGTCTGGAAACACCATATATTTT. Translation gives CAWSGGGSGNTIYF. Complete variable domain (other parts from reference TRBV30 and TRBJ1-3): SQTIHQWPATLVQPVGSPLSLECTVEGTSNPNLYWYRQAAGRGLQLLFYSVGIGQISSEVPQNLSASRPQDRQFILSSKKLLLSDSGFYLCAWSGGGSGNTIYFGEGSWLTVV.

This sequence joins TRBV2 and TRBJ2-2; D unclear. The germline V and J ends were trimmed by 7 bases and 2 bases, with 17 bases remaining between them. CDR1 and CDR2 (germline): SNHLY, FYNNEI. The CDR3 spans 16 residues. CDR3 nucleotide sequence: TGTGCCAGCACACTTCTGGCAGCGATTAACACCGGGGAGCTGTTTTTT. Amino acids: CASTLLAAINTGELFF.

This CDR3 is CASSGQGRAEAFF. The CDR3 nucleotides are TGTGCCAGCAGCGGACAGGGGAGGGCTGAAGCTTTCTTT. The chain is built from TRBV28 and TRBJ1-1, with 9 bases matching TRBD1. The CDR3 has 13 residues. V shed 6 bases, J shed 6 bases, and the junction held 5 bases outside the gene matches. Germline CDR1 MDHEN, CDR2 SYDVKM.

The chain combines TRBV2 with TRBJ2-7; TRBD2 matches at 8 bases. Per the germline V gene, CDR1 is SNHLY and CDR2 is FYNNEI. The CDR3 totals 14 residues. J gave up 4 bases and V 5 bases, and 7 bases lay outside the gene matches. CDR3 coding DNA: TGTGCCAGCAGTCGTAGCGGGAACCGATACGAGCAGTACTTC. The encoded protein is CASSRSGNRYEQYF. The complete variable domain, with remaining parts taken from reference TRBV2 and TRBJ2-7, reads EPEVTQTPSHQVTQMGQEVILRCVPISNHLYFYWYRQILGQKVEFLVSFYNNEISEKSEIFDDQFSVERPDGSNFTLKIRSTKLEDSAMYFCASSRSGNRYEQYFGPGTRLTVT.

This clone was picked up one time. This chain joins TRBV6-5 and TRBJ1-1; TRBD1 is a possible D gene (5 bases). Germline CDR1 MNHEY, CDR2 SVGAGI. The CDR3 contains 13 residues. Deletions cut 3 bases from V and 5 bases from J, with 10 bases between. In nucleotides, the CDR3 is TGTGCCAGCAGTTATTTGGGGGGTACTGAAGCTTTCTTT. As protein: CASSYLGGTEAFF.

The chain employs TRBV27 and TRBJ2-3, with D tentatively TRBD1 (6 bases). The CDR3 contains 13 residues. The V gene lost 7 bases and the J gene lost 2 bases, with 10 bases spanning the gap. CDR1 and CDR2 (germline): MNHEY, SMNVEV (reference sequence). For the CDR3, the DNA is TGTGCCAGCATTGGACAGCCCACAGATACGCAGTATTTT. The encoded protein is CASIGQPTDTQYF.